The 16 T cell receptor beta chains presented below share a single source sample, sequenced in a study of regulatory T cells in long-lasting Graves disease. Arm-PCR with iRepertoire HTBI primers amplified the CDR3 regions for these TCR beta libraries. TCRdb itself ran the multiplex PCR reads through MiXCR, one entry per CDR3 protein. Of about 350,000 distinct CDR3 sequences listed, roughly 15% are singletons. Time point defined: newly diagnosed GD, antithyroid drugs for less than 3 months. Making the TCR library involved RNA that had been extracted from PBMCs. These data were likewise used in another study, on T cells in Graves' hyperthyroidism and ophthalmopathy.

The sequencing used peripheral blood mononuclear cells (PBMCs), collected at new diagnosis, from a patient treated with antithyroid drugs. All receptors derive from a woman between 18 and 29 years old with Graves disease.

This clonotype was observed at least ten times. The V gene is TRBV20-1, the J gene TRBJ2-7; 11 bases match TRBD2. J gave up 0 bases and V 0 bases, and 4 bases lay outside the gene matches. CDR3 length equals 16 residues. Germline V gene data show CDR1 as DFQATT and CDR2 as SNEGSKA (reference sequence). CDR3 DNA: TGCAGTGCTAGAGATACTAGCGGGAGACCCTCCTACGAGCAGTACTTC. It is translated as CSARDTSGRPSYEQYF.

The chain has TRBV24-1 and TRBJ2-2; D unclear. V was trimmed by 0 bases and J by 6 bases, leaving 7 bases between them. CDR3 length: 14 amino acids. In germline, CDR1 is KGHDR, CDR2 SFDVKD. This CDR3 reads CATSDLRLAGELFF. Written as DNA, the CDR3 is TGTGCCACCAGTGATTTGCGGTTGGCCGGGGAGCTGTTTTTT.

This clonotype was seen many times. V is TRBV10-3 and J is TRBJ1-5; D is unresolved. This CDR3 has 14 amino acids. Per germline, CDR1 ENHRY and CDR2 SYGVKD. Trimming cost V 0 bases and J 3 bases, with 6 bases left between them. The CDR3 DNA is TGTGCCATCAGTGAGTCAAGGACCAATCAGCCCCAGCATTTT. Its translation is CAISESRTNQPQHF.

The CDR3 protein is CASSYDRVGPETQYF. CDR3 coding DNA: TGTGCCAGCAGTTACGATCGCGTGGGTCCAGAGACCCAGTACTTC. The chain employs TRBV6-9 and TRBJ2-5, with unresolved D. CDR1 is MNHGY, CDR2 SVAAGI, per germline. This CDR3 has 15 residues. Trimming removed 3 bases at V and 4 bases at J, with 15 bases between.

The V and J genes are TRBV5-1 and TRBJ1-3; D gene unclear. Germline CDR1 SGHRS, CDR2 YFSETQ. CDR3 length: 15 amino acids. Trimming left V 5 bases short and J 0 bases short, with 12 bases between. CDR3 nucleotide sequence: TGCGCCAGCAGACGGGGTTTTTACTCTGGAAACACCATATATTTT. This translates into CASRRGFYSGNTIYF.

The chain is built from TRBV7-9 and TRBJ1-1; 7 nucleotides line up with TRBD1. Losses at the gene ends were 1 base for V and 8 bases for J; bases not matched to a gene: 4. From germline, CDR1 is SEHNR and CDR2 FQNEAQ (reference sequence). The CDR3 contains 13 residues. The CDR3 reads CASSLVGTEEAFF. The CDR3 coding sequence is TGTGCCAGCAGCTTAGTTGGGACAGAAGAAGCTTTCTTT.

This clonotype was seen at least ten times. The chain joins TRBV6-1 to TRBJ2-7; 8 nucleotides line up with TRBD2. From germline, CDR1 is MNHNS and CDR2 SASEGT. The CDR3 runs to 16 residues. The V gene end was trimmed by 8 bases and the J gene end by 1 base; junction bases not matched to a gene: 13. CDR3 amino acids: CASGGGSGATSYEQYF. CDR3 nucleotide sequence: TGTGCCAGCGGGGGGGGTAGCGGGGCCACTTCCTACGAGCAGTACTTC.

This clonotype was seen repeatedly, ten times or more. J is TRBJ1-2 and V is TRBV6-1; tentatively, D is TRBD1 (5 bases). CDR1 is MNHNS and CDR2 is SASEGT in the germline V gene. The ends were cut back, 6 bases at V and 2 bases at J, with 10 bases in the middle. CDR3 size: 13 residues. Written as DNA, the CDR3 is TGTGCCAGCAGGGAAAGACAGAACTATGGCTACACCTTC. This gives the protein CASRERQNYGYTF.

This clonotype was seen repeatedly, ten times or more. The rearrangement uses TRBV7-2 and TRBJ2-1, with 8 bases that match TRBD2. Per germline, CDR1 SGHTA and CDR2 FQGNSA. Trimming at V came to 7 bases and at J to 3 bases, leaving 5 bases not matched to a gene. The length of the CDR3 is 14 residues. This CDR3 is CASTGGAGYNEQFF. The CDR3 DNA follows: TGTGCCAGCACGGGGGGGGCCGGCTACAATGAGCAGTTCTTC.

The table lists this clonotype with many counts. The rearrangement links TRBV6-5 to TRBJ2-1, with 14 bases lining up with TRBD2. The CDR3 is 19 residues long. The J segment lost 4 bases and the V segment lost 4 bases, leaving 12 bases of the junction unmatched. Germline CDR1 reads MNHEY; CDR2 reads SVGAGI. CDR3 loop: CASSSQPGTSGRGYNEQFF. For the CDR3, the DNA is TGTGCCAGCAGTTCCCAACCAGGGACTAGCGGGAGAGGATACAATGAGCAGTTCTTC.

The chain recombines TRBV7-2 with TRBJ2-3; D tentatively fits TRBD1 or TRBD2 (5 bases each). Germline CDR1 SGHTA, CDR2 FQGNSA. The V and J ends lost 8 bases and 1 base respectively, with 7 bases between them. This CDR3 has 12 amino acids. The CDR3 protein is CASLGGTDTQYF. In DNA, the CDR3 is TGTGCCAGCTTGGGGGGCACAGATACGCAGTATTTT.

This clonotype was seen ten or more times. The chain recombines TRBV7-2 with TRBJ2-7, with D unclear. CDR1 is SGHTA, CDR2 FQGNSA, per germline. This CDR3 has 12 residues. V was cut by 5 bases and J by 12 bases, with 17 bases left in between. CDR3 sequence (DNA): TGTGCCAGCAGCCTGCCTGCCATCCAGCGGTACTTC. It yields the protein CASSLPAIQRYF.

Only a few counts were recorded for this clonotype. CDR3 region: CASRRTGDTGELFF. The CDR3, as DNA: TGTGCCAGCAGAAGGACAGGGGACACCGGGGAGCTGTTTTTT. The chain employs TRBV2 and TRBJ2-2, with 9 nucleotides matching TRBD1. CDR1 and CDR2 (germline): SNHLY, FYNNEI. The trim removed 6 bases at V and 3 bases at J, leaving 2 bases unmatched. CDR3 length equals 14 residues.

This clonotype was observed at least ten times. The CDR3 sequence is CASSEVGISYEQYF. CDR3 DNA: TGTGCCAGCAGTGAGGTGGGAATTTCCTACGAGCAGTACTTC. The genes are TRBV6-1 and TRBJ2-7; no clear D. Germline CDR1 and CDR2: MNHNS and SASEGT. V lost 3 bases and J 1 base, leaving 10 bases between the germline ends. The CDR3 spans 14 residues.

This clonotype was seen only a few times. The rearrangement uses TRBV12-3 or TRBV12-4 and TRBJ2-5; no clear D. Deletions cut 3 bases from V and 2 bases from J, with 7 bases between. The CDR3 runs to 13 residues. The DNA for the CDR3 is TGTGCCAGCAGTTTCCAGCAGCAAGAGACCCAGTACTTC. Translated: CASSFQQQETQYF.

In this sample, this clonotype turned up many times. The chain carries TRBV2 and TRBJ2-7; D could derive from TRBD1 or TRBD2 (6 bases each). Looked up from germline, CDR1 is SNHLY and CDR2 is FYNNEI. The CDR3 is 13 residues long. V was pared by 0 bases and J by 11 bases, with 14 bases between. The CDR3 coding sequence is TGTGCCAGCAGTGAAGCGTCGGGGGCGGCGGAGTACTTC. Translated, it gives CASSEASGAAEYF.